Sequencing of this T cell receptor (beta chain) was carried out in a study of early T cells in non-severe SARS-CoV-2 infection. The overall study: Bulk RNA from unsorted whole blood was sequenced; chains were unpaired.

This clonotype was seen only a few times. CDR1 and CDR2 from the germline V gene are LGHNA and YSLEER. Trimming stripped 0 bases from V and 7 bases from J, with 9 bases between. CDR3 size: 13 residues. Individual cDNA molecules carried attached unique molecular identifiers. TCRdb recomputed calls from the 5' RACE reads with MiXCR, one row per CDR3 protein. Of about 23,000 distinct CDR3 sequences in the sample, less than 6.5% were seen once. The sequence was collected from an adult who was a healthcare worker with PCR-confirmed SARS-CoV-2 infection or an uninfected control (not recorded which). The chain couples TRBV4-3 to TRBJ1-2; the D is unclear. Sequencing input: whole blood. The CDR3 bases are TGCGCCAGCAGCCAAGATCAGCACAGTGGCTACACCTTC. This sequence encodes CASSQDQHSGYTF.